The clone carrying this T cell receptor beta chain was recorded a few times. Antigen specificity is unknown. The sample originates from a study of Graves' ophthalmopathy and Graves' hyperthyroidism. Notes on the study in general: The majority of expanded thyroid clonotypes above 0.001 frequency also occurred in blood.

Using RNA transcripts, the TCR beta CDR3 regions were amplified. An initial RT-PCR round employing HTBI primers preceded a second-round multiplex PCR. TCRdb processed the multiplex PCR reads anew with MiXCR; each CDR3 protein has one entry. This sample carries over a million distinct CDR3 sequences, about two fifths of them seen once, and the ten largest clones take 11%. Germline V gene data show CDR1 as MDHEN and CDR2 as SYDVKM. V lost 4 bases and J lost 18, with 10 bases in between. The CDR3 contains 10 residues. The chain joins TRBV28 to TRBJ1-6; D possibly corresponds to TRBD1 (6 bases). Sequenced: peripheral blood or thyroid tissue (not recorded which). This receptor was taken from an adult man with Graves' hyperthyroidism. The CDR3 sequence: CASSSDRTHF. As DNA, the CDR3 is TGTGCCAGCAGTTCAGACAGGACCCACTTT. The whole variable domain, filled in from reference TRBV28 and TRBJ1-6, reads DVKVTQSSRYLVKRTGEKVFLECVQDMDHENMFWYRQDPGLGLRLIYFSYDVKMKEKGDIPEGYSVSREKKERFSLILESASTNQTSMYLCASSSDRTHFGNGTRLTVT.